This T cell receptor beta chain was recorded in a study of T cell responses to AZD1222 COVID-19 vaccine. Regarding the study as a whole: Regions 160-218 and 743-854 dominated among vaccine-associated CD4 TCRs spanning spike. White British ancestry dominated among donors, who included more females, and clonal diversity was possibly underestimated. Sampled repertoires all dated from after the peak T cell response. Just six AZD1222 recipients were seropositive at baseline.

This clone occurred once. The antigen is not known. Some clones are missing from TCRdb's copy, which holds only in-frame ones; the method was immunoSEQ multiplex PCR. The sample has 110,000 or so clones; nearly 90% are singletons. The CDR3 has 17 amino acids. Germline CDR1 SNHLY, CDR2 FYNNEI. After removal of 5 bases from V and 4 bases from J, the junction contained 14 bases not matched to a gene. The rearrangement links TRBV2 to TRBJ2-1; 7 positions agree with TRBD2. This specimen was peripheral blood, taken on day 0 of MenACWY control vaccination. This TCR derives from an adult in good health. CDR3 in amino acids: CASSPDISGSPYNEQFF. CDR3 sequence (DNA): TGTGCCAGCAGTCCAGATATTAGCGGGTCCCCATACAATGAGCAGTTCTTC.